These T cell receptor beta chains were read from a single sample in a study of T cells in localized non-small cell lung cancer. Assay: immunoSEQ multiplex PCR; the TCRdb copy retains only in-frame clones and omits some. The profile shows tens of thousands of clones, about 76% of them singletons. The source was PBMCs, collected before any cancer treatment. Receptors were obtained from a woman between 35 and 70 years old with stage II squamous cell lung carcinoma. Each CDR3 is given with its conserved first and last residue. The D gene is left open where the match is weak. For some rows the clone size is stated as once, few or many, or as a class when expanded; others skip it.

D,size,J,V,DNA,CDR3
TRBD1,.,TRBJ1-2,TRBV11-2,TGTGCCAGCAGCCAGGGACAGGCGCTAGGCTACACCTTC,CASSQGQALGYTF
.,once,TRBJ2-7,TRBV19,TGTGCCAGTAGTGAAGGGACTCGTACCTACGAGCAGTACTTC,CASSEGTRTYEQYF
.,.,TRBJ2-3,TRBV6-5,TGTGCCAGCAGTTCTGGCACAGGGAGCACAGATACGCAGTATTTT,CASSSGTGSTDTQYF
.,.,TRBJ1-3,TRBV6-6,TGTGCCAGCAGTTACAGCCAGGCCAGCTCTGGAAACACCATATATTTT,CASSYSQASSGNTIYF
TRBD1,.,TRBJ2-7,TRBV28,TGTGCCAGCAGTCCCAGGGACAGGGTGATCCACGAGCAGTACTTC,CASSPRDRVIHEQYF
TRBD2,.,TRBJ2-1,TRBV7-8,TGTGCCAGCAGCTTCGCCCGAGACGGACTAGCGGGCAATGAGCAGTTCTTC,CASSFARDGLAGNEQFF
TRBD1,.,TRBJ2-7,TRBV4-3,TGCGCCAGCAGCCAAGATAGACAGGGGTTCTACTACGAGCAGTACTTC,CASSQDRQGFYYEQYF
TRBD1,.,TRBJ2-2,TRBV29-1,TGCAGCGTCCGACCCCACGGGACAGGGGGAGCCGGGGAGCTGTTTTTT,CSVRPHGTGGAGELFF
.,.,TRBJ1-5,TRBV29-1,TGCAGCGTTGCCGGTTCCGGGGGACAGCCCCAGCATTTT,CSVAGSGGQPQHF
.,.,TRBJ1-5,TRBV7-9,TGTGCCAGCAGCTTAGGGGACCAACAGCAGCCCCAGCATTTT,CASSLGDQQQPQHF
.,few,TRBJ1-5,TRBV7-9,TGTGCCAGCAGCTTAGGTCGGGGCAATCAGCCCCAGCATTTT,CASSLGRGNQPQHF
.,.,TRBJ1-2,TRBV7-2,TGTGCCAGCAGCTTATACCCGGGACATCTTTATGGCTACACCTTC,CASSLYPGHLYGYTF
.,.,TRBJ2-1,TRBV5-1,TGCGCCACCTCAGACCAGTCAGGCTCCTACAATGAGCAGTTCTTC,CATSDQSGSYNEQFF
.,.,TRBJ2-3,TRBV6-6,TGTGCCAGCAGTGCGCCGGGCACAGATACGCAGTATTTT,CASSAPGTDTQYF
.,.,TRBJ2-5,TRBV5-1,TGCGCCAGCAGCGCTAACCAAGAGACCCAGTACTTC,CASSANQETQYF
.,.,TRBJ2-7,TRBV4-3,TGCGCCAGCAGCCAAACCACCAGGGGCTACGAGCAGTACTTC,CASSQTTRGYEQYF
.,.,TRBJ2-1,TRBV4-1,TGCGCCAGCTCCACTTGGGGTAGGGGGGTTAGTGAGCAGTTCTTC,CASSTWGRGVSEQFF
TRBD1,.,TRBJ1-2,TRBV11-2,TGTGCCAGCAGCCCCGCAGGGGGCTATGGCTACACCTTC,CASSPAGGYGYTF
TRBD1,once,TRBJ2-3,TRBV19,TGTGCCAGTAGTATAGAAGGCCAGGGGGCCGGGTATACGCAGTATTTT,CASSIEGQGAGYTQYF
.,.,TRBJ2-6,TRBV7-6,TGTGCCAGCAGATTTACTGGGGCCAACGTCCTGACTTTC,CASRFTGANVLTF
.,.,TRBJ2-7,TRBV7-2,TGTGCCAGCAGCATCTCCTCCGAGCGGTACTACGAGCAGTACTTC,CASSISSERYYEQYF
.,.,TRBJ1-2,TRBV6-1,TGTGCCAGCAGTCTCGGGATGAACTATGGCTACACCTTC,CASSLGMNYGYTF
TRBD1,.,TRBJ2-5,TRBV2,TGTGCCAGCAGTGAAGGCCTAGACAGGGAAGAGACCCAGTACTTC,CASSEGLDREETQYF
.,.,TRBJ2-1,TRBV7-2,TGTGCCAGCAGCTCCTGGGTAGCTGGGTTCTACAATGAGCAGTTCTTC,CASSSWVAGFYNEQFF
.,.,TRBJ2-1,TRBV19,TGTGCCAGTAGTTTTGGCTCTAGCTCCTACAATGAGCAGTTCTTC,CASSFGSSSYNEQFF
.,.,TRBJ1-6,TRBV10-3,TGTGCCATCAGTGAGGGGGGCCTTAAACCCCTCCACTTT,CAISEGGLKPLHF
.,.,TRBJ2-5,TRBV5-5,TGTGCCAGCAGCTTGGAGACGGCGGAGACCCAGTACTTC,CASSLETAETQYF
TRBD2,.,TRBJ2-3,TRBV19,TGTGCCAGTGGGACTAGCGGGAGGGATACGCAGTATTTT,CASGTSGRDTQYF
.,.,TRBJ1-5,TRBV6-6,TGTGCCAGCAGCCGGACACGGAATAGCAATCAGCCCCAGCATTTT,CASSRTRNSNQPQHF
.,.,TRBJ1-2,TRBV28,TGTGCCAGGGGGGACGATAACTATGGCTACACCTTC,CARGDDNYGYTF
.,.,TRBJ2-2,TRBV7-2,TGTGCCAGCAGCTTAATGACGGGCACCGGGGAGCTGTTTTTT,CASSLMTGTGELFF
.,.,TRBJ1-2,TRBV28,TGTGCCAGCACCATAGGGACCTCCACCCACTATGGCTACACCTTC,CASTIGTSTHYGYTF
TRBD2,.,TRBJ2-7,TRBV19,TGTGCCACTGCCCCGGGAGGGGGGGACGAGCAGTACTTC,CATAPGGGDEQYF
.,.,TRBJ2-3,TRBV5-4,TGTGCCAGCAGCTCCGTAGGCACAGGATCAGATACGCAGTATTTT,CASSSVGTGSDTQYF
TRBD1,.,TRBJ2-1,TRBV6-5,TGTGCCAGCAGCCTCGGCGGACAGGGCGATGAGCAGTTCTTC,CASSLGGQGDEQFF
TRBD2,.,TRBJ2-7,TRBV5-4,TGTGCCAGCAGCAACCCACTAGCGGGGCGGGAGCAGTACTTC,CASSNPLAGREQYF
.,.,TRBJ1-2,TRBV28,TGTGCCAGCAATGGAGGGGGGAACTATGGCTACACCTTC,CASNGGGNYGYTF
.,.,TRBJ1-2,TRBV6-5,TGTGCCAGCAGTTACGATGGGGTAGGAGGCTACACCTTC,CASSYDGVGGYTF
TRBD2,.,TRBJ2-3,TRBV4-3,TGCGCCAGCAGCCAAGAAGGAGGGAGGGCCATTTCGGGCACAGATACGCAGTATTTT,CASSQEGGRAISGTDTQYF
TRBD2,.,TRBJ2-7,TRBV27,TGTGCCAGCAGTCCGCTTACTAGCGGGATGCCCTACGAGCAGTACTTC,CASSPLTSGMPYEQYF
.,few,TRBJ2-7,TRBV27,TGTGCCAGCAGTTTCTCTGCCGGGAGCTCCTACGAGCAGTACTTC,CASSFSAGSSYEQYF
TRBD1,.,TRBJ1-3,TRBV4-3,TGCGCCAGCAGCCAAGAGACAGGGAGCTCTGGAAACACCATATATTTT,CASSQETGSSGNTIYF
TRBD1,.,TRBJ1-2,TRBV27,TGTGCCAGCAGAGCTCCGGACAGGGATGGCTACACCTTC,CASRAPDRDGYTF
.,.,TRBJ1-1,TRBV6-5,TGTGCCAGCGAAATGGCAAGGGGCGGCACTGAAGCTTTCTTT,CASEMARGGTEAFF
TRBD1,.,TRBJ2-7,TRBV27,TGTGCCAGCAGGTTAAGGGACAGGGTTTCGTACGAGCAGTACTTC,CASRLRDRVSYEQYF
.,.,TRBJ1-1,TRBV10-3,TGTGCCATCAGAGACACGGGCTACACTGAAGCTTTCTTT,CAIRDTGYTEAFF
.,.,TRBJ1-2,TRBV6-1,TGTGCCAGCAATCGAGGCCCTAACTATGGCTACACCTTC,CASNRGPNYGYTF
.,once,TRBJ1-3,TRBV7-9,TGTGCCAGCAGCTTACGGGGGGCCTCTGGAAACACCATATATTTT,CASSLRGASGNTIYF
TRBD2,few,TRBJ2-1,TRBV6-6,TGTGCCAGCAGTTACGGGACTAGCGGGGGGGCTGAGCAGTTCTTC,CASSYGTSGGAEQFF
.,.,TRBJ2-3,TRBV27,TGTGCCAGCAGTTCGCGACTGGGGAGGATCACAGATACGCAGTATTTT,CASSSRLGRITDTQYF
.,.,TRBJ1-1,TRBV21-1,TGTGCCATCAAGGGGTTGGCAGGGGGCAACACTGAAGCTTTCTTT,CAIKGLAGGNTEAFF
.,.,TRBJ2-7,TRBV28,TGTGCCAGCAGTTTTTACGGACAGTCCTACGAGCAGTACTTC,CASSFYGQSYEQYF
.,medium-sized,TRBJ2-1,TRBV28,TGTGCCAGCAGTTTTGAACCGGGAGAGTCCTACAATGAGCAGTTCTTC,CASSFEPGESYNEQFF
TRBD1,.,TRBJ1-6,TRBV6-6,TGTGCCAGCAGTTACCGGGACAGGTCTAATTCACCCCTCCACTTT,CASSYRDRSNSPLHF
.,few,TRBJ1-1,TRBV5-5,TGTGCCAGCAGCTGGGACTCACGGAACACTGAAGCTTTCTTT,CASSWDSRNTEAFF
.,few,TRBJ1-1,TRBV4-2,TGTGCCAGCAGCCAACTCAGACCAGGTGAAGCTTTCTTT,CASSQLRPGEAFF